This TCR beta chain was observed in a study of technical replicates of blood from a handful of donors. Per the germline V gene, CDR1 is GTSNPN and CDR2 is SVGIG (reference sequence). Trimming took 3 bases from V and 3 from J, leaving 8 bases between them. The CDR3 is 13 amino acids. TCRdb's copy holds only in-frame clones and misses some; the assay was immunoSEQ multiplex PCR. The sample has some 94,000 clones, less than 95% seen once. The origin of this receptor is a human donor in good health. Sequencing used T cells isolated from PBMCs. This chain joins TRBV30 and TRBJ2-2; D perhaps matches TRBD2 (5 bases). CDR3 coding DNA: TGTGCCTGGAGACGAGGGCACACCGGGGAGCTGTTTTTT. The encoded protein is CAWRRGHTGELFF.